This T cell receptor (beta chain) originates from a study of blood T cell repertoires in COVID-19. Study as a whole: Sources were T cells, B-cell-depleted T cells, or PBMCs; the material itself was cDNA or gDNA.

Looked up from germline, CDR1 is SGHNT and CDR2 is YYREEE (reference sequence). The CDR3 is 15 residues long. Trimming took 1 base from V and 2 from J, leaving 13 bases between them. Patients at the Seattle site were enrolled during active infection and followed longitudinally. Methods used by the authors: Amplification with reference gene primers provided the estimates of nucleated cell counts. Some clones are missing from TCRdb's copy, which holds only in-frame ones; the method was immunoSEQ multiplex PCR. V and J calls and clone size are those listed in that table; D and trimming were worked out from the DNA. The table shows roughly 190,000 clones, with around 95% occurring only once.

Material: peripheral blood. This TCR derives from a man in his thirties or forties with COVID-19, enrolled during active disease. The chain combines TRBV5-4 with TRBJ2-7, with D perhaps matching TRBD2 (5 bases). CDR3 sequence: CASSLQGSWAYEQYF. In DNA form, the CDR3 reads TGTGCCAGCAGCTTGCAAGGGAGTTGGGCCTACGAGCAGTACTTC.